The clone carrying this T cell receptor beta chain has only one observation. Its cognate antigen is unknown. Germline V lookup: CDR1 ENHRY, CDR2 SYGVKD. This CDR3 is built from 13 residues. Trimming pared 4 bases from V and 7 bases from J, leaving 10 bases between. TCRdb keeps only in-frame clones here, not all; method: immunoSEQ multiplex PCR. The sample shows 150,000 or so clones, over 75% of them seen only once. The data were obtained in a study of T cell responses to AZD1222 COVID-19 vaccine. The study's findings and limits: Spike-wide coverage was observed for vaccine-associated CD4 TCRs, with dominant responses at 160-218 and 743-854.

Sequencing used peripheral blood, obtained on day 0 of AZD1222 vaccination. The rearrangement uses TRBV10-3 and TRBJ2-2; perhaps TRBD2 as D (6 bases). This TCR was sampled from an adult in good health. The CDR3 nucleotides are TGTGCCATCAGTGCGGAGGGAGGCGGGGAGCTGTTTTTT. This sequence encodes CAISAEGGGELFF.